In its sample, the clone carrying this TCR beta chain was seen many times. The data belong to a study of T-cell reconstitution after alpha-beta-depleted transplantation in children. This CDR3 comprises 15 residues. Germline V gives CDR1 ENHRY, CDR2 SYGVKD. With 2 bases removed from V and 6 bases from J, the gap between germline ends came to 14 bases. The authors prepared the TCRbeta library with unique molecular identifiers. TCRdb independently ran MiXCR on the PCR reads; one entry per CDR3 protein. The sample consists of around 250,000 distinct CDR3 sequences, 9.9% of them appearing once. Source: PBMCs from the stem cell graft donor, taken from the stem cell graft. The rearrangement links TRBV10-3 to TRBJ1-5; weak D call: TRBD1 (6 bases). This TCR was sampled from a human donor who donated a stem cell graft to a child with SCID. The CDR3 nucleotides read TGTGCCATCAGTGAGGATACAGGGCTAAGTCAGCCCCAGCATTTT. Amino acid sequence: CAISEDTGLSQPQHF.